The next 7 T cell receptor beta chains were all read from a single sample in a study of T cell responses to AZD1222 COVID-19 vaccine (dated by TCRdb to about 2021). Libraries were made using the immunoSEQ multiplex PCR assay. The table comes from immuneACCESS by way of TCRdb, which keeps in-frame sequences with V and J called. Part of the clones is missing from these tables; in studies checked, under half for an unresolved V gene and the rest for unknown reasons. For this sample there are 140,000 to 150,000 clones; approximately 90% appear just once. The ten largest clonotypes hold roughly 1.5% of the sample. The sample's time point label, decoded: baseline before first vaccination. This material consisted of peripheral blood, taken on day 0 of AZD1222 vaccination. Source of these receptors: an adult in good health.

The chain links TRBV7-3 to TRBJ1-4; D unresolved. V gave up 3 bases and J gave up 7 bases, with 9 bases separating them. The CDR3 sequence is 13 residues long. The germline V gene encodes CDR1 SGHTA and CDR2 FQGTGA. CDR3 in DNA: TGTGCCAGCAGCTTTGCCCCCGGTGAAAAACTGTTTTTT. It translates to CASSFAPGEKLFF. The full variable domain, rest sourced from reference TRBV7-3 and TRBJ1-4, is GAGVSQTPSNKVTEKGKYVELRCDPISGHTALYWYRQSLGQGPEFLIYFQGTGAADDSGLPNDRFFAVRPEGSVSTLKIQRTERGDSAVYLCASSFAPGEKLFFGSGTQLSVL.

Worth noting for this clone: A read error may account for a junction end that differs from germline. CDR3 in DNA: TGTGCCAGCAGCCAAGAGCTCCAGCCAGCGTTATTC. Translated: CASSQELQPALF. The rearrangement joins TRBV3-1 (or the pseudogene TRBV3-2) to TRBJ2-7; D gene unclear. The CDR3 is made up of 12 amino acids. Germline values: CDR1 LGHDT, CDR2 YNNKEL (reference sequence).

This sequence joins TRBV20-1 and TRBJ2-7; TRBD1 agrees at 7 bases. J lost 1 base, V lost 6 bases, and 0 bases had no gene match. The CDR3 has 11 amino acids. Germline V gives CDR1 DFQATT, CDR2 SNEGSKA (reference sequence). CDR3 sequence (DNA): TGCAGTGCGGGACAGTCCTACGAGCAGTACTTC. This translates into CSAGQSYEQYF.

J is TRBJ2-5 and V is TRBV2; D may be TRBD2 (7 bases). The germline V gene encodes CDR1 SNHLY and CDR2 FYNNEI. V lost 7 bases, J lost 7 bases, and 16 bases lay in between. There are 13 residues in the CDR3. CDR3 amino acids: CASKTGGEATQYF. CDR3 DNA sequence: TGTGCCAGCAAAACGGGGGGCGAAGCGACCCAGTACTTC.

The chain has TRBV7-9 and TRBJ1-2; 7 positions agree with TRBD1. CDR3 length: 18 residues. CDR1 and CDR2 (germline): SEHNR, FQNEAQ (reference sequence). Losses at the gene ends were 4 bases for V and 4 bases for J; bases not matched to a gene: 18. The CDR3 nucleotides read TGTGCCAGCAGCTCCATACAGGGGCTAAAAGGGATCTTCTATGGCTACACCTTC. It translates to CASSSIQGLKGIFYGYTF.

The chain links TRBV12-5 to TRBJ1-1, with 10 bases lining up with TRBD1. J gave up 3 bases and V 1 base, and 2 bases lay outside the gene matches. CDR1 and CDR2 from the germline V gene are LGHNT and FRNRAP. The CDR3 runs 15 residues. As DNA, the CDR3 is TGTGCTAGTGGTTTGGGACAGGGGGCGGACACTGAAGCTTTCTTT. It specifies CASGLGQGADTEAFF.

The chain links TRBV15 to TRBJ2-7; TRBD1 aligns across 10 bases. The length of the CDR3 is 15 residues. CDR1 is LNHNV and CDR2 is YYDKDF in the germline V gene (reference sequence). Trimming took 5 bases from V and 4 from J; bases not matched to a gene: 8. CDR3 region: CATSPGGTGDYEQYF. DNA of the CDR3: TGTGCCACCAGCCCCGGGGGGACAGGGGATTACGAGCAGTACTTC.